A selection of T cell receptor beta chains follows, all from one sample in a study of T cells in Graves' hyperthyroidism and ophthalmopathy. TCRdb fed the multiplex PCR reads into MiXCR, producing one record per CDR3 protein. The table lists approximately 400,000 distinct CDR3 sequences, more than 20% of them singletons. Material for sequencing was blood. The source is a man between 50 and 59 years old with Graves' hyperthyroidism. CDR3s include the opening cysteine and the closing phenylalanine or tryptophan. The D gene is left open where the match is weak. A row's size may be missing; if present it is once, few, many or a size class.

clone_size	j_call	v_call	d_call	cdr3_length	cdr3_nt	cdr3_aa
.	TRBJ2-2	TRBV6-1	TRBD2	19	TGTGCCAGCAGTGAATTAGCGACTAGCGGGAGGGCCGGAATCGGGGAGCTGTTTTTT	CASSELATSGRAGIGELFF
many	TRBJ2-1	TRBV20-1	.	12	TGCAGTGCTGATCAGGGGTACAATGAGCAGTTCTTC	CSADQGYNEQFF
few	TRBJ2-5	TRBV5-6	TRBD1	14	TGTGCCAGCAGCGTAGGGGGCGTACAGGAGACCCAGTACTTC	CASSVGGVQETQYF
.	TRBJ2-1	TRBV6-5	.	14	TGTGCCAGCAGTTACGGGCAGGGAGATAATGAGCAGTTCTTC	CASSYGQGDNEQFF
many	TRBJ1-1	TRBV28	.	17	TGTGCCAGCAGCCCACCGGGGATCGCGACACGGAACACTGAAGCTTTCTTT	CASSPPGIATRNTEAFF
.	TRBJ1-1	TRBV12-3/TRBV12-4	.	13	TGTGCCAGCAGTTTAACCTTCAACACTGAAGCTTTCTTT	CASSLTFNTEAFF
many	TRBJ2-7	TRBV7-6	.	14	TGTGCCAGCAGCTTAAGTGGAGACTCCTACGAGCAGTACTTC	CASSLSGDSYEQYF
.	TRBJ2-5	TRBV19	TRBD2	15	TGTGCCAGTAGTATGACTAGCGGGAGAAGAGAGACCCAGTACTTC	CASSMTSGRRETQYF
few	TRBJ2-3	TRBV5-1	.	15	TGCGCCAGCAGCTTGGCACAGGGGGGGGCAGATACGCAGTATTTT	CASSLAQGGADTQYF
few	TRBJ2-3	TRBV4-1	.	15	TGCGCCAGCAGCCAAGAGGGGAGGAGCACAGATACGCAGTATTTT	CASSQEGRSTDTQYF
.	TRBJ2-7	TRBV20-1	.	14	TGCAGTGCTAGAGAGGGGGGCTACTCCTACGAGCAGTACTTC	CSAREGGYSYEQYF
.	TRBJ1-1	TRBV6-1	.	13	TGTGCCAGCAGCGATCATATGAACACTGAAGCTTTCTTT	CASSDHMNTEAFF
many	TRBJ2-5	TRBV10-3	.	15	TGTGCCATCAGTGAGTCGAGGGCGCCCCAAGAGACCCAGTACTTC	CAISESRAPQETQYF
many	TRBJ2-3	TRBV11-3	.	13	TGTGCCAGCAGCTTGACCCAGTTAGATACGCAGTATTTT	CASSLTQLDTQYF